This T cell receptor beta chain is drawn from a study of blood T cells in healthy people across ages. Study-level points and caveats: Diversity was higher, and naive CD4+ cells more numerous, in long-lived donors than in aged donors. Age brought a roughly linear fall in TCR beta diversity measured per million T cells.

At least ten counts were recorded for this clonotype. No antigen is known for it. In germline, CDR1 is MNHEY, CDR2 SVGEGT. The ends were cut back, 2 bases at V and 4 bases at J, with 5 bases in the middle. This CDR3 spans 12 amino acids. With a J-beta primer mix and a sample-barcoded 5' primer, a second PCR ran about 7 to 12 cycles. TCRdb called the 5' RACE reads again in MiXCR, with one record for every CDR3 protein. The sample records 250,000 to 300,000 distinct CDR3 sequences, about 25% being singletons. The rearrangement links TRBV6-2 or TRBV6-3 to TRBJ1-2; D unclear. This sequence was found in a woman in her seventies in good health. The specimen was blood. The CDR3 region has the DNA TGTGCCAGCAGTTACGCGGCCTATGGCTACACCTTC. It is translated as CASSYAAYGYTF.